This paragraph covers one T cell receptor beta chain sequence. During active infection, Seattle patients enrolled and were then monitored through disease. This record comes from a study of blood T cell repertoires in COVID-19. Study-level background: PBMCs, B-cell-depleted T cells, or T cells provided the cDNA or gDNA that made up the material.

V lost 4 bases, J lost 5 bases, and 17 bases lay in between. CDR3 length equals 15 residues. Germline CDR1 LGHDT, CDR2 YNNKEL (reference sequence). As handled by the study authors: Amplification with reference gene primers provided the estimates of nucleated cell counts. Produced via immunoSEQ multiplex PCR; TCRdb's table is partial and in-frame only. The V and J calls and the clone size are those of that table, but D and trimming were determined from the DNA. The table includes under 200,000 clones, roughly 84% detected once. This clonotype was sampled from a woman aged 65 to 85 with COVID-19, enrolled during active disease. Material: peripheral blood. The chain links TRBV3-1 (or the pseudogene TRBV3-2) to TRBJ2-5; tentatively, D is TRBD1 (6 bases). In nucleotides, the CDR3 is TGTGCCAGCAGCCCCACAGCGACAGGCTGGGAGACCCAGTACTTC. Residues: CASSPTATGWETQYF.